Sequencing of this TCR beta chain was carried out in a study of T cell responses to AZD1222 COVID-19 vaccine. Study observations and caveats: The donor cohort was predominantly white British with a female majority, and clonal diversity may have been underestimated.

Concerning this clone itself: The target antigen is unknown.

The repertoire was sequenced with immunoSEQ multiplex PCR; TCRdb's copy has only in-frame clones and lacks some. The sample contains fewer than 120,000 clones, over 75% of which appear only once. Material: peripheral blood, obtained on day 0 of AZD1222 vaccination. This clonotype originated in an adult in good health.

In DNA, the CDR3 is TGCGCCAGCAGCTCTACTAGCTCAGAGACCCAGTACTTC. Amino acid sequence: CASSSTSSETQYF. The chain is built from TRBV4-3 and TRBJ2-5; possible D gene TRBD2, 6 bases. Germline V gene lookup returns CDR1 LGHNA and CDR2 YSLEER. The V gene lost 5 bases and the J gene lost 4 bases, with 11 bases spanning the gap. The CDR3 runs to 13 residues.